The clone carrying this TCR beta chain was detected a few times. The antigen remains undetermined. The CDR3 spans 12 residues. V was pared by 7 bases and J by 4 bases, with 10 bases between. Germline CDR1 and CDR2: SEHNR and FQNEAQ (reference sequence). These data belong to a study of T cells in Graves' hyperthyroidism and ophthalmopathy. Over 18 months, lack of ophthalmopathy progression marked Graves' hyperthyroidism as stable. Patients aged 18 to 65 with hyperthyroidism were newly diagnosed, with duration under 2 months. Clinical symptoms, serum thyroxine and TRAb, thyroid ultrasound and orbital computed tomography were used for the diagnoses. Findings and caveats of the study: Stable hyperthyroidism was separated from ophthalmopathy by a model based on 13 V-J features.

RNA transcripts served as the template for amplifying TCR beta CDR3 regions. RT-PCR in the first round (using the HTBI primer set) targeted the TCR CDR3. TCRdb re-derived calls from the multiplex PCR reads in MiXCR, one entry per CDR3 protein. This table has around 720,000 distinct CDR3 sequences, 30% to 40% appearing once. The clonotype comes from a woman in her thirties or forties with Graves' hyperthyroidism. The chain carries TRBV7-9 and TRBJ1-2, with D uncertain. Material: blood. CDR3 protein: CASIGPTYGYTF. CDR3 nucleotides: TGTGCCAGCATCGGACCGACCTATGGCTACACCTTC.